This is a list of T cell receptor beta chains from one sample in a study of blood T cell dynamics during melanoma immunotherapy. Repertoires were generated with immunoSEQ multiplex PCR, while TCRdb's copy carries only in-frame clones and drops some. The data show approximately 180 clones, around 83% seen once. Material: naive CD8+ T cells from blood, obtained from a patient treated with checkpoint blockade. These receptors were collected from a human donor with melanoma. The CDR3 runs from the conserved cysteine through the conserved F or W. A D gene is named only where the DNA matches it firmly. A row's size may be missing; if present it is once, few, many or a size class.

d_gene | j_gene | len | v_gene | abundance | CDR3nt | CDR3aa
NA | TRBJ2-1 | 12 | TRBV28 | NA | TGTGCCAGCAGTTTAATGGGAAATGAGCAGTTCTTC | CASSLMGNEQFF
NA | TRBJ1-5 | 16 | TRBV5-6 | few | TGTGCCAGCAGCTTGGGGACGGGTGGCTGGAATCAGCCCCAGCATTTT | CASSLGTGGWNQPQHF
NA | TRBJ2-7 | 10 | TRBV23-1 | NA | TGCGCCAGCCCCCTCTACGAGCAGTACTTC | CASPLYEQYF
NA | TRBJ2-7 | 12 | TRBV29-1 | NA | TGCAGCGTTGAAACGACAGCCTACGAGCAGTACTTC | CSVETTAYEQYF
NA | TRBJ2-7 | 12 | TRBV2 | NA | TGTGCCAGTGGGGGGCCCCGCTACGAGCAGTACTTC | CASGGPRYEQYF
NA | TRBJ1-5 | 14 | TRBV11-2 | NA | TGTGCCAGCAGCTTAGATAACAGGGCTCAGCCCCAGCATTTT | CASSLDNRAQPQHF
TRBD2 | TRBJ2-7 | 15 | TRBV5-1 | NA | TGCGCCAGCAGCCTTATATCGGGGGGAGTCTACGAGCAGTACTTC | CASSLISGGVYEQYF
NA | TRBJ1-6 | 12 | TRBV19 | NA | TGTGCCAGTAAAGTAGGAAATTCACCCCTCCACTTT | CASKVGNSPLHF
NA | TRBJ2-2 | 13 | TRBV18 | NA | TGTGCCAGCTCACCAGGGGAGTCCGGGGAGCTGTTTTTT | CASSPGESGELFF
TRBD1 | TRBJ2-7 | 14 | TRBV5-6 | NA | TGTGCCAGCAGCTGGGGGACAGGGGGCCGCGAGCAGTACTTC | CASSWGTGGREQYF
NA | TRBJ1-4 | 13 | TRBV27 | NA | TGTGCCAGCCATAGTATCTTGGATGAAAAACTGTTTTTT | CASHSILDEKLFF
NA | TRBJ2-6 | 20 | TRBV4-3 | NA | TGCGCCAGCAGCCAAGATGGTTCGGGCAGGGGATCAGATGGGGCCAACGTCCTGACTTTC | CASSQDGSGRGSDGANVLTF
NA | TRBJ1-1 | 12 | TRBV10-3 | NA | TGTGCCACCAAAGGTGGGAACACTGAAGCTTTCTTT | CATKGGNTEAFF
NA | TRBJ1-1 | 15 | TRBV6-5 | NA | TGTGCCAGCAGTTACTCGATAGGGTTTGGCACTGAAGCTTTCTTT | CASSYSIGFGTEAFF
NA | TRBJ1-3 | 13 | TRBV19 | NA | TGTGCCACTGGACTCGGCGGTCGAAACACCATATATTTT | CATGLGGRNTIYF
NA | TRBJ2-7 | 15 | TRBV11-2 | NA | TGTGCCAGCAGCTTAGAAATAGCGGTGAACTACGAGCAGTACTTC | CASSLEIAVNYEQYF
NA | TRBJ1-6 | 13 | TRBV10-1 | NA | TGCGCCAGCAGTGAAGCTTGGGATGGAGTGACCGACTTT | CASSEAWDGVTDF
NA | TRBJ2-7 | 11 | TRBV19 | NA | TGTGCCAGTAGTATGACAGGCGAGCAGTACTTC | CASSMTGEQYF
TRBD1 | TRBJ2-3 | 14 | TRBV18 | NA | TGTGCCAGCTCACATACAGGGGGCAGAGATACGCAGTATTTT | CASSHTGGRDTQYF
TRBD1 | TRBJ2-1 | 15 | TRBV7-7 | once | TGTGCTAGCAGCTTATTGGGGACAGGGGACAATGAGCAGTTCTTC | CASSLLGTGDNEQFF